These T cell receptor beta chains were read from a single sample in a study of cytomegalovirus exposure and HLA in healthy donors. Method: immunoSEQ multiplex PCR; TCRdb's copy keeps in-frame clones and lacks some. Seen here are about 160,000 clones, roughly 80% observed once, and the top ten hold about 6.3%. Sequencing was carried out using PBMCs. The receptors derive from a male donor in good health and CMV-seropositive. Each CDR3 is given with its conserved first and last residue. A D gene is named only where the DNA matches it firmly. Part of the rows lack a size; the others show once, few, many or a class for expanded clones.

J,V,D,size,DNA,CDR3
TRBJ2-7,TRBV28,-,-,TGTGCCAGCAAAACAGGTTCCTACGAGCAGTACTTC,CASKTGSYEQYF
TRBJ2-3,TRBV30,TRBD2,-,TGTGCCTGGAGGGTGACTAGCGGGAGGGACGCAGGTACGCAGTATTTT,CAWRVTSGRDAGTQYF
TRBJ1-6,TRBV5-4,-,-,TGTGCCAGCAGCTTGGAAGCAGGGAATAATTCACCCCTCCACTTT,CASSLEAGNNSPLHF
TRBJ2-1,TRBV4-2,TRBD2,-,TGTGCCAGCAGCCAACCAACTAGCGGGGGTTACAATGAGCAGTTCTTC,CASSQPTSGGYNEQFF
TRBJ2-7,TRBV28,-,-,TGTGCCAGCAGTTTACAAGACAGGACCGTCTCCGAGCAGTACTTC,CASSLQDRTVSEQYF
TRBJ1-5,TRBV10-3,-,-,TGTGCCATCAGTGAGTATCGGACAGCCGAGCCCCAGCATTTT,CAISEYRTAEPQHF
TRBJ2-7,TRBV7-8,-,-,TGTGCCAGCAACCCACGGAGTTCCTACGAGCAGTACTTC,CASNPRSSYEQYF
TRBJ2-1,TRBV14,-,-,TGTGCCAGCAGCCAAGCCGGGGGGCTGTCCTACAATGAGCAGTTCTTC,CASSQAGGLSYNEQFF
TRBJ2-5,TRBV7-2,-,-,TGTGCCAGCAGCCTTACTGCGGGATCCAATTGGGAGACCCAGTACTTC,CASSLTAGSNWETQYF
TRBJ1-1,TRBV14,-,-,TGTGCCAGCGGCCCCGGGATGAACACTGAAGCTTTCTTT,CASGPGMNTEAFF
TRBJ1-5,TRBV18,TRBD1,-,TGTGCCAGCTCACGGGGGGACAGGGGGAATCAGCCCCAGCATTTT,CASSRGDRGNQPQHF
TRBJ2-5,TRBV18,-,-,TGTGCCAGCTCAAGGGACCAGGGAGGAGAGACCCAGTACTTC,CASSRDQGGETQYF
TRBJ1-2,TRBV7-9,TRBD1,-,TGTGCCAGCAGCTTATCGGGGACAGGGGCGTGTGGCTACACCTTC,CASSLSGTGACGYTF
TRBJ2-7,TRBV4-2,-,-,TGTGCCAGCAGCCAAGAAGGCGGATTTCAGTACTTC,CASSQEGGFQYF
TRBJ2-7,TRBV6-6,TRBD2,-,TGTGCCAGCAGTTACTCGAGCGGGAGGGCAGGCGAGCAGTACTTC,CASSYSSGRAGEQYF
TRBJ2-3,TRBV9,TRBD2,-,TGTGCCAGCAGCGTAGGGGCTAGCGGGAGGGCCTCTTCATACACAGATACGCAGTATTTT,CASSVGASGRASSYTDTQYF
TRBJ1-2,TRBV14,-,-,TGTGCCAGCAGCCAAGTCGGGGGAGACTATGGCTACACCTTC,CASSQVGGDYGYTF
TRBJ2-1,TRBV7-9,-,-,TGTTCCAGCAGCCACCGTCGGGATGAGCAGTTCTTC,CSSSHRRDEQFF
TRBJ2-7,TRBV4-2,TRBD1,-,TGTGCCAGCAGCCAGCGGACAGGGGGTTCTACCTACGAGCAGTACTTC,CASSQRTGGSTYEQYF
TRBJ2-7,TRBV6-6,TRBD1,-,TGTGCCAGCACCAGGACAGGGACCTACGAGCAGTACTTC,CASTRTGTYEQYF
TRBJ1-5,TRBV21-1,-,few,TGTGCCAGCAGCAAATACTCCGGACAGGAAATATCAAGCAATCAGCCCCAGCATTTT,CASSKYSGQEISSNQPQHF
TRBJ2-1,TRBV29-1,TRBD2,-,TGCAGCGTTGAAACTAGCGGGAGTGACAACCCCCAGTTCTTC,CSVETSGSDNPQFF
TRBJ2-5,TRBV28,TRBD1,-,TGTGCACTGGGGACAGGGCCCTACCAAGAGACCCAGTACTTC,CALGTGPYQETQYF
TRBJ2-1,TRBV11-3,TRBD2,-,TGTGCCAGCAGCCCCACGACTAGCGGGAGTATCACCCATGAGCAGTTCTTC,CASSPTTSGSITHEQFF
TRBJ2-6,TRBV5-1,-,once,TGCGCCAGCAGCTCCGTTTTTGGGGCCAACGTCCTGACTTTC,CASSSVFGANVLTF
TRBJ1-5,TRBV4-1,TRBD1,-,TGCGCCAGCAGCCAAGATGGGCCCGGGACAGGGGGGTATCAGCCCCAGCATTTT,CASSQDGPGTGGYQPQHF
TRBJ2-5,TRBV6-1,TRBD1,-,TGTGCCAGCAGTGAATCGGGGACAGGAGGGACCCAGTACTTC,CASSESGTGGTQYF
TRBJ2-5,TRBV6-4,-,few,TGTGCCAGCAGTGACTCAGCGCAAGAGACCCAGTACTTC,CASSDSAQETQYF
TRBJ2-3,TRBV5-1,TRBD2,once,TGCGCCAGCAGCTTGACTAGCGGAGACCTAGCATCGGAGTATTTT,CASSLTSGDLASEYF
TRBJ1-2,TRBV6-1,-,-,TGTGCCAGCAGTGAAGTACGGGGCTATGGCTACACCTTC,CASSEVRGYGYTF
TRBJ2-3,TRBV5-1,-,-,TGCGCCAGCAGCCTACAGGGTACAGATACGCAGTATTTT,CASSLQGTDTQYF
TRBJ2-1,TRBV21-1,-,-,TGTGCCAGCAGCAAAGAGGCCAGGCCCAGGGATGAGCAGTTCTTC,CASSKEARPRDEQFF
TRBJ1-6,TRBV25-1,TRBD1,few,TGTGCCAGCAGTTCCGGACAGGGGAATTCACCCCTCCACTTT,CASSSGQGNSPLHF
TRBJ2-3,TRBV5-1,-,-,TGCGCCAGCAGCTTGGCGGGTTGGGATACGCAGTATTTT,CASSLAGWDTQYF
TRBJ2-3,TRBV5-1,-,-,TGCGCCAGCAGCTGGGGACTGAACACAGATACGCAGTATTTT,CASSWGLNTDTQYF